This T cell receptor beta chain emerged from a study of blood T cell repertoires in COVID-19. Germline assignment: CDR1 SGDLS and CDR2 YYNGEE. Trimming took off 0 bases at V and 6 bases at J, with 22 bases between the two ends. This CDR3 comprises 18 residues. Participants' reported clinical history set cohort assignment. Cohort 3 recovery required two negative PCRs, clearance, or symptom resolution. Using immunoSEQ multiplex PCR, the repertoire was profiled, and TCRdb retains in-frame clones only, with some absent. The table shows under 200,000 clones, with 80% occurring only once. V gene TRBV9 combines with J gene TRBJ2-1, with TRBD2 as a possible D gene (6 bases). The clonotype originates from a woman aged 55-70 years who had recovered from COVID-19. The sample comprised PBMCs or T cells enriched from blood (not recorded which). The CDR3 bases are TGTGCCAGCAGCGTAGTGCCCCGGGTTGTGGGGGGTTCCAATGAGCAGTTCTTC. Residues: CASSVVPRVVGGSNEQFF.